This T cell receptor beta chain was obtained from a study of human T cells and chemical hapten exposure. Points from the study as a whole: TCRs exceeding 1 in 1000 frequency stayed unchanged with DPC sensitization. Having alopecia, the donors may differ immunologically from healthy people.

The time point denotes: patch test 1, 2 weeks after DPC sensitization. Treatment indicated: therapeutic diphenylcyclopropenone sensitization with weekly scalp DPC. To note about this clonotype: Its target is unknown.

Looked up from germline, CDR1 is LGHDT and CDR2 is YNNKEL (reference sequence). This CDR3 comprises 15 residues. V was pared by 6 bases and J by 6 bases, with 8 bases of the junction left unmatched. A single record per CDR3 protein comes from TCRdb applying MiXCR to the RACE reads. This sample has 300,000 to 450,000 distinct CDR3 sequences, with 4.8% found just once. The sample consisted of whole blood, taken in connection with sensitization to the hapten diphenylcyclopropenone (DPC). The receptor was isolated from a woman between 50 and 59 years old with alopecia areata. Some clones in this sample may be carry-over from other donors' samples. This chain joins TRBV3-1 and TRBJ2-3, with 11 bases aligning to TRBD2. The CDR3 bases are TGTGCCAGCAGAGAAGTAGCGGGAGGGCCTGATACGCAGTATTTT. Its protein is CASREVAGGPDTQYF.